These 6 T cell receptor beta chains came from one sample sequenced in a study of T cells in Graves' hyperthyroidism and ophthalmopathy. Regions amplified from RNA transcripts were the TCR beta CDR3 regions. An initial round of RT-PCR targeting the TCR CDR3 relied on the HTBI primer set. MiXCR, applied by TCRdb to the multiplex PCR reads, yields one record per CDR3 protein. Altogether under 650,000 distinct CDR3 sequences are present, about 16% being singletons, with the ten largest covering around 4%. Sequences were obtained from blood. These TCRs come from a woman aged 30 to 39 with Graves' hyperthyroidism.

The table lists this clonotype with many counts. The genes are TRBV27 and TRBJ1-1; TRBD1 aligns across 10 bases. The CDR3 has 21 residues. V shed 7 bases and J 0 bases; nucleotides not matched to a gene: 23. The germline gives CDR1 MNHEY, CDR2 SMNVEV (reference sequence). CDR3 nucleotides: TGTGCCAGCACCCCCGTCAGGACAGGGGGATCACAAATCCTCATGAACACTGAAGCTTTCTTT. Its protein product is CASTPVRTGGSQILMNTEAFF.

The chain is built from TRBV20-1 and TRBJ1-1, with D perhaps matching TRBD1 (5 bases). The V gene lost 3 bases and the J gene lost 10 bases, with 15 bases spanning the gap. This CDR3 is 12 amino acids long. Germline V lookup: CDR1 DFQATT, CDR2 SNEGSKA (reference sequence). The CDR3 sequence: CSASRAGTIAFF. In nucleotides, the CDR3 is TGCAGTGCTAGTCGGGCAGGGACCATAGCTTTCTTT.

This clonotype showed up many times. One end of the junction varies from germline; a read error may be responsible. This chain links TRBV2 with TRBJ2-5; 13 bases are shared with TRBD2. This CDR3 spans 14 amino acids. Per germline, CDR1 SNHLY and CDR2 FYNNEI. CDR3 protein: CASSLQGTSGTRHF. CDR3 sequence (DNA): TGTGCCAGCAGTCTACAGGGGACTAGCGGGACCCGCCACTTC.

This clonotype was seen repeatedly, ten times or more. This chain links TRBV5-1 with TRBJ2-1; TRBD2 is a possible D gene (6 bases). The CDR3 has 16 residues. The germline V gene has CDR1 SGHRS and CDR2 YFSETQ. The V gene lost 3 bases and the J gene lost 6 bases, with 19 bases spanning the gap. Here the CDR3 reads CASSSSHGRVSNEQFF. The CDR3 nucleotides read TGCGCCAGCAGCTCGTCCCACGGGAGAGTATCCAATGAGCAGTTCTTC.

In this sample, this clonotype turned up a few times. This chain uses TRBV7-9 with TRBJ1-2, with no clear D. V lost 0 bases and J 4 bases, leaving 15 bases between the germline ends. Germline V gives CDR1 SEHNR, CDR2 FQNEAQ (reference sequence). CDR3 length: 16 amino acids. CDR3 protein: CASSLASGRMSYGYTF. For the CDR3, the DNA is TGTGCCAGCAGCTTAGCATCTGGGAGAATGAGCTATGGCTACACCTTC. The full variable domain, completed using reference TRBV7-9 and TRBJ1-2, is DTGVSQNPRHKITKRGQNVTFRCDPISEHNRLYWYRQTLGQGPEFLTYFQNEAQLEKSRLLSDRFSAERPKGSFSTLEIQRTEQGDSAMYLCASSLASGRMSYGYTFGSGTRLTVV.

This clonotype was seen ten or more times. The chain carries TRBV7-2 and TRBJ2-1; no definite D call. The CDR3 is made up of 15 amino acids. V was trimmed by 1 base and J by 4 bases, leaving 11 bases between them. Looked up from germline, CDR1 is SGHTA and CDR2 is FQGNSA. Here the CDR3 DNA reads TGTGCCAGCAGCTTAGAACTACAAAGTTACAATGAGCAGTTCTTC. Protein: CASSLELQSYNEQFF.